The rows below give T cell receptor beta chains drawn from one sample of a study of regulatory T cells in long-lasting Graves disease. MiXCR, applied by TCRdb to the multiplex PCR reads, yields one record per CDR3 protein. The table lists some 560,000 distinct CDR3 sequences, 15% to 20% of them singletons. These data also formed part of another study, on T cells in Graves' hyperthyroidism and ophthalmopathy.

The specimen was peripheral blood mononuclear cells (PBMCs), collected at new diagnosis, from a patient treated with antithyroid drugs. The receptor source for this set is a middle-aged woman with Graves disease. CDR3s include the opening cysteine and the closing phenylalanine or tryptophan. D genes are given only for firm matches. Clone size appears in some rows only: once, few, many, or a class for an expanded clone.

clone size: few
J gene: TRBJ1-6
D gene: TRBD1
V gene: TRBV9
CDR3 DNA: TGTGCCAGCAGCGTAGAGGCCAGGGACAGATCACCCCTCCACTTT
CDR3 protein: CASSVEARDRSPLHF

clone size: many
J gene: TRBJ1-5
D gene: -
V gene: TRBV7-6
CDR3 DNA: TGTGCCAGCAGCTTCTGGTCGATACTACAAGAGCGCAATCAGCCCCAGCATTTT
CDR3 protein: CASSFWSILQERNQPQHF

clone size: many
J gene: TRBJ2-1
D gene: -
V gene: TRBV20-1
CDR3 DNA: TGCAGTGCTACCGGGGACGGCCTCACGAATGGGCAGTTCTTC
CDR3 protein: CSATGDGLTNGQFF

clone size: few
J gene: TRBJ2-1
D gene: -
V gene: TRBV19
CDR3 DNA: TGTGCCAGTACGATCGAGCAGTTCTTC
CDR3 protein: CASTIEQFF

clone size: many
J gene: TRBJ1-1
D gene: -
V gene: TRBV12-3/TRBV12-4
CDR3 DNA: TGTGCCAGCAGCCTACCCCCATACAAGGGGACCGGGAACCTCGACACTGAAGCTTTCTTT
CDR3 protein: CASSLPPYKGTGNLDTEAFF

clone size: -
J gene: TRBJ2-7
D gene: -
V gene: TRBV11-2
CDR3 DNA: TGTGCCGGCAGCAAAAGCGATTACGAGCAGTACTTC
CDR3 protein: CAGSKSDYEQYF

clone size: many
J gene: TRBJ2-7
D gene: TRBD2
V gene: TRBV7-2
CDR3 DNA: TGTGCCAGCAGCCTACGGGGGGTTATCAACGAGCAGTACTTC
CDR3 protein: CASSLRGVINEQYF

clone size: -
J gene: TRBJ1-1
D gene: -
V gene: TRBV12-3/TRBV12-4
CDR3 DNA: TGTGCCAGCAGTTTACGACAGAGTCGGAAAGCTTTCTTT
CDR3 protein: CASSLRQSRKAFF

clone size: -
J gene: TRBJ2-3
D gene: -
V gene: TRBV6-2/TRBV6-3
CDR3 DNA: TGTGCCAGCAGACACCTCTCTAGGGATACGCAGTATTTT
CDR3 protein: CASRHLSRDTQYF

clone size: -
J gene: TRBJ1-5
D gene: -
V gene: TRBV20-1
CDR3 DNA: TGCAGTGCTGGAAAGGTGGATCAGCCCCAGCATTTT
CDR3 protein: CSAGKVDQPQHF

clone size: -
J gene: TRBJ1-2
D gene: -
V gene: TRBV5-5
CDR3 DNA: TGTGCCAGCAGCTTGGATGCGACTGGCTATGGCTACACCTTC
CDR3 protein: CASSLDATGYGYTF

clone size: many
J gene: TRBJ1-2
D gene: -
V gene: TRBV12-3/TRBV12-4
CDR3 DNA: TGTGCCCTCGGCGGGCCCCTAGCCTCCTATGGCTACACCTTC
CDR3 protein: CALGGPLASYGYTF

clone size: few
J gene: TRBJ2-7
D gene: -
V gene: TRBV27
CDR3 DNA: TGTGCCAGCAGTTTAGGCGGGGGCGAAACCTACGAGCAGTACTTC
CDR3 protein: CASSLGGGETYEQYF

clone size: many
J gene: TRBJ1-5
D gene: -
V gene: TRBV2
CDR3 DNA: TGTGCCAGCAGTGAAAGTTCCCAGGGAAGTGGCCAGCCCCAGCATTTT
CDR3 protein: CASSESSQGSGQPQHF

clone size: many
J gene: TRBJ2-1
D gene: -
V gene: TRBV20-1
CDR3 DNA: TGCAGTGCTGAAGGGGCGGCCTACAATGAGCAGTTCTTC
CDR3 protein: CSAEGAAYNEQFF

clone size: few
J gene: TRBJ2-1
D gene: TRBD2
V gene: TRBV19
CDR3 DNA: TGTGCCAGTACTCCACTAGCGGGCGGTGAGCAGTTCTTC
CDR3 protein: CASTPLAGGEQFF

clone size: -
J gene: TRBJ2-1
D gene: -
V gene: TRBV9
CDR3 DNA: TGTGCCAGCAGCGTAATCTCGGGGGATGAGCAGTTCTTC
CDR3 protein: CASSVISGDEQFF

clone size: many
J gene: TRBJ1-3
D gene: -
V gene: TRBV12-3/TRBV12-4
CDR3 DNA: TGTGCCAGCAGTTTAGCGGCTGGAAACACCATATATTTT
CDR3 protein: CASSLAAGNTIYF

clone size: many
J gene: TRBJ1-5
D gene: TRBD1
V gene: TRBV6-1
CDR3 DNA: TGTGCCAGCAGCGCCGGGACAGGGTATAGAGGCAATCAGCCCCAGCATTTT
CDR3 protein: CASSAGTGYRGNQPQHF

clone size: many
J gene: TRBJ2-7
D gene: TRBD1
V gene: TRBV12-3/TRBV12-4
CDR3 DNA: TGTGCCAGCAGTGGGGACAGTTACGAGCAGTACTTC
CDR3 protein: CASSGDSYEQYF

clone size: many
J gene: TRBJ1-2
D gene: -
V gene: TRBV11-2
CDR3 DNA: TGTGCCAGCAGCTTAGAGCTGGGAAACTATGGCTACACCTTC
CDR3 protein: CASSLELGNYGYTF

clone size: -
J gene: TRBJ1-3
D gene: -
V gene: TRBV2
CDR3 DNA: TGTGCCAGCCTGAGCCAGAGCTCTGGAAACACCATATATTTT
CDR3 protein: CASLSQSSGNTIYF

clone size: many
J gene: TRBJ2-1
D gene: -
V gene: TRBV11-2
CDR3 DNA: TGTGCCAGCAGCTTGGGGCCTTTTTATGAGCAGTTCTTC
CDR3 protein: CASSLGPFYEQFF

clone size: many
J gene: TRBJ2-1
D gene: -
V gene: TRBV20-1
CDR3 DNA: TGCAGTGCTAGGATGGGGGCGGGGGAGCAGTTCTTC
CDR3 protein: CSARMGAGEQFF

clone size: -
J gene: TRBJ2-3
D gene: TRBD2
V gene: TRBV5-1
CDR3 DNA: TGCGCCAGCAGCTCCGGACTAGCGGGGTCCAGCACAGATACGCAGTATTTT
CDR3 protein: CASSSGLAGSSTDTQYF

clone size: many
J gene: TRBJ1-4
D gene: -
V gene: TRBV2
CDR3 DNA: TGTGCCAGCAGTCCCGACAGTCCTGAAAAACTGTTTTTT
CDR3 protein: CASSPDSPEKLFF

clone size: -
J gene: TRBJ2-2
D gene: TRBD1
V gene: TRBV5-1
CDR3 DNA: TGCGCCAGCAGCTTTGGATGGACAGGGGGTTCCGGGGAGCTGTTTTTT
CDR3 protein: CASSFGWTGGSGELFF

clone size: -
J gene: TRBJ2-2
D gene: TRBD2
V gene: TRBV6-9
CDR3 DNA: TGTGCCAGCAGTTATTCTAGCGGGGGGAACACCGGGGAGCTGTTTTTT
CDR3 protein: CASSYSSGGNTGELFF

clone size: -
J gene: TRBJ2-6
D gene: -
V gene: TRBV10-3
CDR3 DNA: TGTGCCATCAGTGACATAGGGGCCAACGTCCTGACTTTC
CDR3 protein: CAISDIGANVLTF

clone size: -
J gene: TRBJ1-5
D gene: TRBD1
V gene: TRBV28
CDR3 DNA: TGTGCCAGCGGCCCGGGGGACAGGAAAAATCAGCCCCAGCATTTT
CDR3 protein: CASGPGDRKNQPQHF

clone size: many
J gene: TRBJ1-5
D gene: -
V gene: TRBV12-3/TRBV12-4
CDR3 DNA: TGTGCCAGCACCCAGAGCTCCGTCCTCAATCAGCCCCAGCATTTT
CDR3 protein: CASTQSSVLNQPQHF

clone size: many
J gene: TRBJ2-1
D gene: TRBD1
V gene: TRBV11-2
CDR3 DNA: TGTGCCAGCAGCTACCGGGACAGGGAGTTGGATGAGCAGTTCTTC
CDR3 protein: CASSYRDRELDEQFF

clone size: -
J gene: TRBJ1-6
D gene: -
V gene: TRBV6-5
CDR3 DNA: TGTGCCAGCAGTTACTGGACAGACTATAATTCACCCCTCCACTTT
CDR3 protein: CASSYWTDYNSPLHF

clone size: few
J gene: TRBJ2-7
D gene: -
V gene: TRBV15
CDR3 DNA: TGTGCCACCAGCAGAGATCCGGCAGGGTTCAACGAGCAGTACTTC
CDR3 protein: CATSRDPAGFNEQYF